The 20 T cell receptor beta chains reported below all come from one sample, sequenced in a study of monozygotic twins with inflammatory bowel disease. TCRdb re-called the 5' RACE reads and shows each CDR3 protein once, DNA omitted. The repertoire table contains fewer than 400,000 distinct CDR3 sequences. Sequencing was carried out using blood. These receptor sequences come from a human donor with ulcerative colitis or Crohn's disease, or a healthy co-twin of an affected twin (not recorded which).

J is TRBJ2-1 and V is TRBV28; absent DNA, TCRdb's TRBD2 call cannot be checked. This CDR3 region has 16 residues. Germline V gene sequence: CDR1 MDHEN, CDR2 SYDVKM. The CDR3 protein is CASSPQGLAGGLLQFF.

The chain combines TRBV12-3 or TRBV12-4 with TRBJ2-7. This CDR3 has 14 residues. The CDR3 protein is CASSFGGTTSEQYF.

The chain uses TRBV20-1 and TRBJ2-4; the TRBD2 assignment by TCRdb is unverifiable without DNA. Germline loops: CDR1 DFQATT, CDR2 SNEGSKA (reference sequence). This CDR3 is 15 amino acids long. The CDR3 region is CSARVPSVAKNIQYF.

This rearrangement joins TRBV12-3 or TRBV12-4 to TRBJ1-4. This CDR3 has 14 residues. This chain's CDR3 is CASSLGHQELKLFF.

The V call is TRBV19, the J call TRBJ2-5. The CDR3 has 13 amino acids. Germline lookup yields CDR1 LNHDA and CDR2 SQIVND (reference sequence). The CDR3 is CASSNIGSETQYF.

The CDR3 sequence: CASSYSGGAGETQYF. The V call is TRBV6-5, the J call TRBJ2-5; TCRdb names TRBD2, which stays unverified in the absence of DNA. Germline lookup yields CDR1 MNHEY and CDR2 SVGAGI. The CDR3 sequence is 15 residues long.

V and J are TRBV28 and TRBJ2-1; TCRdb's assignment of TRBD2 cannot be checked, as there is no DNA. This CDR3 spans 19 amino acids. CDR1 is MDHEN and CDR2 is SYDVKM in the germline V gene. The CDR3 sequence is CASSRPGLAGGTTYNEQFF.

The chain carries TRBV4-3 and TRBJ2-7; there is no DNA to check the TCRdb D call of TRBD1. Per the germline V gene, CDR1 is LGHNA and CDR2 is YSLEER. The CDR3 spans 15 residues. Here the CDR3 reads CASSQVGTGAGEQYF.

The gene calls are TRBV12-3 or TRBV12-4 and TRBJ2-5; the D call from TCRdb, TRBD2, cannot be confirmed without DNA. The CDR3 sequence is 14 residues long. The chain's CDR3 is CASGPGGGGETQYF.

The genes are TRBV29-1 and TRBJ2-3; no DNA is available, so the TRBD1 call from TCRdb remains unchecked. This CDR3 has 14 residues. Germline V gene sequence: CDR1 SQVTM, CDR2 ANQGSEA. The CDR3 sequence is CSVARQDFTDTQYF.

The chain is built from TRBV5-1 and TRBJ2-7; TCRdb gives TRBD2 as the D gene, but with no DNA this cannot be confirmed. This CDR3 is built from 12 residues. CDR1 is SGHRS and CDR2 is YFSETQ in the germline V gene. Here the CDR3 reads CASSWRVYEQYF. The full variable domain, with the rest looked up from reference TRBV5-1 and TRBJ2-7, is KAGVTQTPRYLIKTRGQQVTLSCSPISGHRSVSWYQQTPGQGLQFLFEYFSETQRNKGNFPGRFSGRQFSNSRSEMNVSTLELGDSALYLCASSWRVYEQYFGPGTRLTVT.

The genes are TRBV5-1 and TRBJ2-1. CDR3 length: 15 residues. The germline V gene has CDR1 SGHRS and CDR2 YFSETQ. The CDR3 loop reads CASSFNTVLGNEQFF.

The chain recombines TRBV6-1 with TRBJ2-2; TCRdb returns TRBD2, unconfirmable since there is no DNA. The length of the CDR3 is 16 residues. CDR1 and CDR2 (germline): MNHNS, SASEGT. CDR3 protein: CATYNLAGGDTGELFF.

The chain recombines TRBV24-1 with TRBJ2-5; TCRdb selects TRBD1, and the lack of DNA leaves this call unchecked. Germline V gives CDR1 KGHDR, CDR2 SFDVKD. The CDR3 runs 16 residues. The CDR3 loop is CATSDRGTGFRETQYF.

This chain links TRBV9 with TRBJ1-3. The length of the CDR3 is 16 residues. The V gene's germline CDR1 is SGDLS and CDR2 YYNGEE. Here the CDR3 reads CASSVFSQGSGNTIYF.

This chain joins TRBV7-8 and TRBJ1-6; TCRdb's D gene call, TRBD1, goes unchecked for lack of DNA. Germline assignment: CDR1 SGHVS and CDR2 FQNEAQ. The CDR3 has 13 residues. The CDR3 here is CASTLYHNSPLHF.

The J gene is TRBJ2-7, the V gene TRBV3-1; TCRdb's D call, TRBD2, is unchecked because there is no DNA. This CDR3 comprises 14 residues. The germline CDR1 and CDR2 sequences are LGHDT and YNNKEL (reference sequence). This CDR3 reads CASSPKALSYEQYF.

The chain has TRBV6-5 and TRBJ2-7. The CDR3 length is 15 residues. The germline CDR1 and CDR2 sequences are MNHEY and SVGAGI. CDR3 loop: CASSSDVGFAHEQYF.

The CDR3: CATSDFGLAGEGPDTQYF. This sequence joins TRBV24-1 and TRBJ2-3; checking the TCRdb D call of TRBD2 is not possible without DNA. CDR1 and CDR2 from the germline V gene are KGHDR and SFDVKD. The CDR3 is 18 amino acids.

The CDR3 sequence: CASTLVAGFTGELFF. The gene calls are TRBV12-3 or TRBV12-4 and TRBJ2-2. This CDR3 is 15 amino acids long.